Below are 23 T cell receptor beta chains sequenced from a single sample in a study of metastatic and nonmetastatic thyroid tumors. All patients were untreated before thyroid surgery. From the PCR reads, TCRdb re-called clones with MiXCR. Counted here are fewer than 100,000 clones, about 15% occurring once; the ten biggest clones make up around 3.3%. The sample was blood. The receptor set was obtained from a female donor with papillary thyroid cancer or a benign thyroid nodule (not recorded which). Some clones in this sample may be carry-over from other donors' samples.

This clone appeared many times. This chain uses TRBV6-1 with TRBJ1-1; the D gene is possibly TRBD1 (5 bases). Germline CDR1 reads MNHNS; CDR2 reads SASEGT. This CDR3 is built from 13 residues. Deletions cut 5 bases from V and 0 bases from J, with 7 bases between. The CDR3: CASSWTLNTEAFF. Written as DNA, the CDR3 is TGTGCCAGCAGTTGGACATTGAACACTGAAGCTTTCTTT.

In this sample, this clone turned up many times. Here the CDR3 reads CASSDRGLQYF. CDR3 DNA: TGCGCCAGCAGTGACAGAGGATTACAGTATTTT. V usage is TRBV10-1 and J usage is TRBJ2-3; the D is unclear. Germline CDR1 WNHNN, CDR2 SYGVQD (reference sequence). Trimming pared 3 bases from V and 12 bases from J, leaving 10 bases between. The CDR3 runs to 11 residues.

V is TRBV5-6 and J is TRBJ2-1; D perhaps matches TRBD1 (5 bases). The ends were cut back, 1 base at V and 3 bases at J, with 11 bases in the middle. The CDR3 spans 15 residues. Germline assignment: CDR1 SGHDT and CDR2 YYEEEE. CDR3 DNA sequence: TGTGCCAGCAGCTTGAGGCAGGGCATCTACAATGAGCAGTTCTTC. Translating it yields CASSLRQGIYNEQFF. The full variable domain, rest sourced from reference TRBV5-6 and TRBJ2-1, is DAGVTQSPTHLIKTRGQQVTLRCSPKSGHDTVSWYQQALGQGPQFIFQYYEEEERQRGNFPDRFSGHQFPNYSSELNVNALLLGDSALYLCASSLRQGIYNEQFFGPGTRLTVL.

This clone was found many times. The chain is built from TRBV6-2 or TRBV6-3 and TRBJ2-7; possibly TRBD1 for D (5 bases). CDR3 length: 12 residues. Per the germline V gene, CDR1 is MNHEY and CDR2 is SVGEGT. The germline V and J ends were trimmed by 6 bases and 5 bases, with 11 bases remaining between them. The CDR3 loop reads CASREDKHEQYF. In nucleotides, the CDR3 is TGTGCCAGCAGAGAGGACAAACACGAGCAGTACTTC.

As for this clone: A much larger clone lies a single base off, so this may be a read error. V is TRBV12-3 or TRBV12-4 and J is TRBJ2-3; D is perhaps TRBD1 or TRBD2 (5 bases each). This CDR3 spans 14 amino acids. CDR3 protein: CASSLTASRDTRYF. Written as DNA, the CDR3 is TGTGCCAGCAGTCTGACAGCCTCGAGGGATACGCGGTATTTT.

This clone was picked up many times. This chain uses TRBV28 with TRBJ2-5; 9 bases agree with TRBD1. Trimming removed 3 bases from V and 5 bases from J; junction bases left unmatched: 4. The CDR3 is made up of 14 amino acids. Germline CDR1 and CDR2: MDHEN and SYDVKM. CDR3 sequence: CASSLGQGGETQYF. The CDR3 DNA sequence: TGTGCCAGCAGTTTGGGACAGGGAGGGGAGACCCAGTACTTC.

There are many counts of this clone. CDR3 in amino acids: CASSSGQGVEKLFF. Written as DNA, the CDR3 is TGTGCCAGCAGTTCGGGACAGGGGGTTGAAAAACTGTTTTTT. The chain combines TRBV28 with TRBJ1-4; TRBD1 matches 11 bases. The V segment lost 4 bases and the J segment 7 bases; nucleotides outside the gene matches: 2. This CDR3 is 14 amino acids long. Germline V CDR1 and CDR2: MDHEN, SYDVKM.

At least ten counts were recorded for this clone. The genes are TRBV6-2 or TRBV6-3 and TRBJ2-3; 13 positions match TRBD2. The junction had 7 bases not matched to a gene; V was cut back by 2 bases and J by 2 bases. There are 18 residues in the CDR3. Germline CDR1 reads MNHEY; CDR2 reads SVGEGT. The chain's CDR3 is CASSYTGLAGANTDTQYF. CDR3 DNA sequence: TGTGCCAGCAGTTACACCGGACTAGCGGGGGCCAACACAGATACGCAGTATTTT.

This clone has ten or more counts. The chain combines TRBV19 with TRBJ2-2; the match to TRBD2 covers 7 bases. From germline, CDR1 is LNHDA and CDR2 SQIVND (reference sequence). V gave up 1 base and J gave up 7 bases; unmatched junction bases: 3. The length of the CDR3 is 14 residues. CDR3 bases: TGTGCCAGTAGTATAGGGGGGGGAATCGGGGAGCTGTTTTTT. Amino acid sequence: CASSIGGGIGELFF.

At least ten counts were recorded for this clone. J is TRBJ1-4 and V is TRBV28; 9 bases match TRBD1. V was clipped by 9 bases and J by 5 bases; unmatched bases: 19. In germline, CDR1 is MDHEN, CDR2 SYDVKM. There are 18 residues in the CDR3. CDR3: CASMKPGQGAPSNEKLFF. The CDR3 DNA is TGTGCCAGTATGAAACCGGGACAGGGCGCTCCCTCGAATGAAAAACTGTTTTTT.

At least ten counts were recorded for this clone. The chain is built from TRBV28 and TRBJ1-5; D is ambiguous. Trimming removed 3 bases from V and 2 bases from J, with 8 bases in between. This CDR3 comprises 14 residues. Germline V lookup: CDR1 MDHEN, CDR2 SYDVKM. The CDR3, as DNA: TGTGCCAGCAGTTTGAGTTCTGGCAATCAGCCCCAGCATTTT. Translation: CASSLSSGNQPQHF.

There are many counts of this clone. This CDR3 is CSYFGAGDGYTF. For the CDR3, the DNA is TGCAGTTATTTTGGGGCAGGAGATGGCTACACCTTC. This sequence joins TRBV20-1 and TRBJ1-2; perhaps TRBD1 as D (5 bases). The V end lost 8 bases, the J end lost 6 bases, and 16 bases lay between the germline ends. This CDR3 is built from 12 residues. From germline, CDR1 is DFQATT and CDR2 SNEGSKA (reference sequence).

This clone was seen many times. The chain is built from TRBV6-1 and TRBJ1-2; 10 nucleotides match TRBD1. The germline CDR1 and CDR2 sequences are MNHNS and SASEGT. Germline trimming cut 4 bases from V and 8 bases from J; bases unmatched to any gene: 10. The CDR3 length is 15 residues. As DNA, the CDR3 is TGTGCCAGCAGTGCCCTAGACAGGGGGCAAGCCGGCTACACCTTC. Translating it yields CASSALDRGQAGYTF.

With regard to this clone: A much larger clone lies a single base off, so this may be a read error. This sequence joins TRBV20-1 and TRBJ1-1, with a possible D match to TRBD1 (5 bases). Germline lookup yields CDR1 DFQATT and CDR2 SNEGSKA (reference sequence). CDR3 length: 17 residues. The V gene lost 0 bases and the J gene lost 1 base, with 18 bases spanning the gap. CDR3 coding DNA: TGCAGTGCTAGAGATTCGGGGACGGAAAGTTGGAACACTGAAGCTTTCTTT. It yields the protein CSARDSGTESWNTEAFF.

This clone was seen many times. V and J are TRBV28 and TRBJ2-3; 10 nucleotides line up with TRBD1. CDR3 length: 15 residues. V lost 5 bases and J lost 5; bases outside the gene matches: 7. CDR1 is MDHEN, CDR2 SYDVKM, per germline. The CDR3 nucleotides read TGTGCCAGCAGTGCCGGGACAGGGGAGAAAGATACGCAGTATTTT. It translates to CASSAGTGEKDTQYF.

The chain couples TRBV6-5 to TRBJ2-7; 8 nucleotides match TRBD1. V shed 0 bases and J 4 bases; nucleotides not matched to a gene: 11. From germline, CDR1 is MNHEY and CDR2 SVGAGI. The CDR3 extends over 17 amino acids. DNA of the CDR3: TGTGCCAGCAGTTACTCCTCACCTGGACAGGGAGCTTACGAGCAGTACTTC. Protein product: CASSYSSPGQGAYEQYF.

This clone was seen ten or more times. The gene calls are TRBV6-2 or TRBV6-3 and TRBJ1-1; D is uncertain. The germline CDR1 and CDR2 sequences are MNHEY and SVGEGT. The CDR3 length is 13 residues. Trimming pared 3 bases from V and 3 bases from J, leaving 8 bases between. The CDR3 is CASSYDSYTEAFF. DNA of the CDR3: TGTGCCAGCAGTTATGATTCGTACACTGAAGCTTTCTTT.

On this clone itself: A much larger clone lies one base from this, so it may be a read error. CDR3 amino acids: CASSLGQGILSTDTQYF. The CDR3 DNA sequence: TGTGCCAGCAGCTTGGGACAGGGGATTCTCAGCACAGATACGCAGTATTTT. V usage is TRBV5-4 and J usage is TRBJ2-3; 8 nucleotides agree with TRBD1. CDR1 SGHNT and CDR2 YYREEE come from the germline V gene (reference sequence). After removal of 0 bases from V and 0 bases from J, the junction contained 6 bases not matched to a gene. The CDR3 has 17 amino acids.

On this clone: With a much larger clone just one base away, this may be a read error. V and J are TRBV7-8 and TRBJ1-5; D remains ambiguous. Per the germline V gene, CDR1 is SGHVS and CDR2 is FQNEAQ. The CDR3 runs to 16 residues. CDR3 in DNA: TGTGCCAGCAGCTCCAACCCCTCGGCAACAAATCAGCCCCATCATTTT. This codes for CASSSNPSATNQPHHF.

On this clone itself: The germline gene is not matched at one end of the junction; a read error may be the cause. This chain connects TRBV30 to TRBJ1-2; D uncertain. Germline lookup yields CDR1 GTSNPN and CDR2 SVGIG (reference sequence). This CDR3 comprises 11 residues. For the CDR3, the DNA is TGTACCTGGTGTCAGTCCTATGGCTACACCTTC. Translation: CTWCQSYGYTF.

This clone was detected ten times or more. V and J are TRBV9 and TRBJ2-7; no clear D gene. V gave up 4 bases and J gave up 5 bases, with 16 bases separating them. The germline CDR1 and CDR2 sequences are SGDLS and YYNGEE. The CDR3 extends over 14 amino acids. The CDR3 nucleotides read TGTGCCAGCAGCCCTGGGAATTCTAAGCACGAGCAGTACTTC. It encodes CASSPGNSKHEQYF.

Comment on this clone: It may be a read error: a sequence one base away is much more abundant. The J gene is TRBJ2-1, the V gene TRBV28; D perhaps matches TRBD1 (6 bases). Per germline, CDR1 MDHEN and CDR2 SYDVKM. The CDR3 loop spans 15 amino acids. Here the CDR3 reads CASSPWSLQGDEKFF. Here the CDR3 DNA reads TGTGCCAGCAGTCCGTGGTCCCTACAGGGAGATGAGAAGTTCTTC.

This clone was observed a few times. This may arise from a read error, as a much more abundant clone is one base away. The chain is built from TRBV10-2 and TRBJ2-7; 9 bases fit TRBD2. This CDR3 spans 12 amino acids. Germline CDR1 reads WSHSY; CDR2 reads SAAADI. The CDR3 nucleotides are TGCGCCAGCAGTGGCGGGGGGGGGGAGCCGTACTTC. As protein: CASSGGGGEPYF.